This entry is about one T cell receptor beta chain. This sample is drawn from a study of blood T cell repertoires in COVID-19. Study as a whole: The cDNA or gDNA used as material had been derived from T cells, B-cell-depleted T cells, or PBMCs.

Authors' data handling: It was from reference gene primer amplification that nucleated cell counts were estimated. Produced via immunoSEQ multiplex PCR; TCRdb's table is partial and in-frame only. That table supplies the V and J calls and clone size; D and trimming were determined from the DNA. The table has 110,000 or so clones, around nine tenths seen once; the top ten hold almost 8.5%. The CDR3 loop spans 16 amino acids. In germline, CDR1 is LNHNV, CDR2 YYDKDF (reference sequence). The V and J ends lost 5 bases and 0 bases respectively, with 14 bases between them. The sample taken for sequencing was peripheral blood. This TCR was sampled from an older woman who had recovered from COVID-19. V is TRBV15 and J is TRBJ2-1; D is possibly TRBD1 (6 bases). The CDR3 DNA follows: TGTGCCACCAGCCCTCACCAGGGGAGCTCCTACAATGAGCAGTTCTTC. It yields the protein CATSPHQGSSYNEQFF.